Listed below are T cell receptor beta chains from one sample, sequenced in a study of CD8+CD57+ T cells in acquired aplastic anemia. TCRdb redid the calling of the reads with MiXCR, one entry per CDR3 protein. The sample yields 250,000 to 300,000 distinct CDR3 sequences, around 60% seen once. Sequencing input: sorted CD4+, CD8+, or CD8+CD57+ T cells (not recorded which) from PBMCs. The receptors shown here come from a human donor with severe aplastic anemia or a healthy control (not recorded which). Both conserved end residues are part of each CDR3. D genes are given only for firm matches. A clone size is listed for some rows: how often the clone was seen (once, few, many), or a class if it is expanded.

d_call j_call v_call clone_size cdr3_nt cdr3_aa
NA TRBJ2-1 TRBV30 many TGTGCCTGGAGTGTAGGGGCGGGGCAGTTCTTC CAWSVGAGQFF
NA TRBJ1-3 TRBV12-3/TRBV12-4 NA TGTGCCAGCATGGGGGGAAACACCATATATTTT CASMGGNTIYF
TRBD2 TRBJ2-1 TRBV5-1 NA TGCGCCAGCAGCCTAATTAGCGGGGGGCCCCATGAGCAGTTCTTC CASSLISGGPHEQFF
NA TRBJ1-3 TRBV4-2 many TGTGCCAGCAGCCAAGAGGTCGCCCGGGGTTTCGGAAACACCATATATTTT CASSQEVARGFGNTIYF
TRBD1 TRBJ1-1 TRBV19 NA TGTGCCATCAGACGACAGGGACTTCTAAACACTGAAGCTTTCTTT CAIRRQGLLNTEAFF
NA TRBJ1-2 TRBV7-6 few TGTGCCAGCAGCCCCATGGGCAGGGACCATGGCTACACCTTC CASSPMGRDHGYTF
TRBD1 TRBJ2-7 TRBV19 NA TGTGCCAGTAGTACGGGGACAGGGGGCGCCGAGCAGTACTTC CASSTGTGGAEQYF
NA TRBJ2-2 TRBV18 few TGTGCCAGCTCACCCTATACAGGAGGGACCGGGGAGCTGTTTTTT CASSPYTGGTGELFF
NA TRBJ1-6 TRBV7-9 NA TGTGCCAGCAGCCCCGATTTGGTAGGATCACCCCTCCACTTT CASSPDLVGSPLHF
NA TRBJ1-2 TRBV7-2 NA TGTGCCAGCAGCTTTGGGGGGCTAGATCTGTATGGCTACACCTTC CASSFGGLDLYGYTF
NA TRBJ1-1 TRBV7-2 NA TGTGCCAACAGCTTAGCGACTATGGACGGCATGCACACTGAAGCTTTCTTT CANSLATMDGMHTEAFF
TRBD1 TRBJ1-3 TRBV20-1 many TGCAGTGCTAAAAGGGGCGGACAGGCGTCTGGAAACACCATATATTTT CSAKRGGQASGNTIYF
TRBD1 TRBJ1-6 TRBV27 many TGTGCCAGCAGCCCGCTTACACAGGGGAATTCACCCCTCCACTTT CASSPLTQGNSPLHF
TRBD1 TRBJ1-2 TRBV27 NA TGTGCCAGCAGTTTTGTAGCCGGGACAGGCGGCTATGGCTACACCTTC CASSFVAGTGGYGYTF
NA TRBJ1-1 TRBV10-3 NA TGTGCCATCAGCGAGGACAGGAACACTGAAGCTTTCTTT CAISEDRNTEAFF
TRBD1 TRBJ1-2 TRBV28 many TGTGCCAGCAGCTCGGGACAGACATTCTATGGCTACACCTTC CASSSGQTFYGYTF
NA TRBJ2-1 TRBV10-3 few TGTGCCACTGGGGATACGAGCTCCTACAATGAGCAGTTCTTC CATGDTSSYNEQFF
TRBD1 TRBJ2-7 TRBV15 NA TGTGCCACCAGTCTACAACAGGGGAGCTCCTACGAGCAGTACTTC CATSLQQGSSYEQYF
NA TRBJ1-2 TRBV20-1 NA TGCAGTGCTAGTCCGTCGCCCTATGGCTACACCTTC CSASPSPYGYTF
NA TRBJ2-7 TRBV29-1 NA TGCAGCATCGACGGGGAGTACGGAGGGGACGGTGCATACGAGCAGTACTTC CSIDGEYGGDGAYEQYF
NA TRBJ1-1 TRBV2 NA TGTGCCAGCAGTGCGTACGTAGGCACTGAAGCTTTCTTT CASSAYVGTEAFF
TRBD1 TRBJ2-7 TRBV9 few TGTGCCAGCAGCGTAGGTTGGGACAGTAACTACGAGCAGTACTTC CASSVGWDSNYEQYF
NA TRBJ2-7 TRBV29-1 NA TGCAGCGTTGAAGACGACGTAGGCGGCGTCTCCTACGAGCAGTACTTC CSVEDDVGGVSYEQYF
TRBD2 TRBJ2-5 TRBV20-1 NA TGCAGTGCTAGGGCTTCTAGCGGAGCCTTACAAGAGACCCAGTACTTC CSARASSGALQETQYF
TRBD2 TRBJ2-3 TRBV20-1 many TGCAGTGCTAGACCCTACCGGGGGGGGGATTTATCAGATACGCAGTATTTT CSARPYRGGDLSDTQYF
NA TRBJ1-1 TRBV10-3 NA TGTGCCATCAGTGAGGACAGCGAAGCTTTCTTT CAISEDSEAFF
TRBD1 TRBJ1-6 TRBV6-6 NA TGTGCCAGCAGTTACCCCAGGACAGGGGGCCCTCAGGGATCACCCCTCCACTTT CASSYPRTGGPQGSPLHF
NA TRBJ1-3 TRBV11-1 few TGTGTCAGCAGTCCAGAACCTTTCGGAAACACCATATATTTT CVSSPEPFGNTIYF
TRBD1 TRBJ2-7 TRBV12-3/TRBV12-4 many TGTGCCAGCAGTTTAATCGGGACAGGCGGCGAGCAGTACTTC CASSLIGTGGEQYF
TRBD1 TRBJ1-2 TRBV28 many TGTGCCAGCAGTCCTCCGACAGGGAATAACTATGGCTACACCTTC CASSPPTGNNYGYTF
NA TRBJ2-7 TRBV20-1 NA TGCAGTGCTATCTCACAGGGTAGTAGGTACGAGCAGTACTTC CSAISQGSRYEQYF
TRBD1 TRBJ2-7 TRBV4-2 NA TGTGCCAGCAGCCAAGGACAGGGGGACTACGAGCAGTACTTC CASSQGQGDYEQYF
TRBD1 TRBJ2-2 TRBV12-3/TRBV12-4 many TGTGCCAGCAGGTACTGGGACAGGCTCACCGGGGAGCTGTTTTTT CASRYWDRLTGELFF
NA TRBJ2-7 TRBV27 many TGTGCCAGCAGTTTCGGGACACGCGGGGGCGAGCAGTACTTC CASSFGTRGGEQYF
NA TRBJ1-1 TRBV15 few TGTGCCACCAGCAGCTACACTGAAGCTTTCTTT CATSSYTEAFF
TRBD2 TRBJ2-1 TRBV2 few TGTGCCCCCACGGCTAGCGGGGAGAACAATGAGCAGTTCTTC CAPTASGENNEQFF